This TCR beta chain came from a study of PD-L1 blockade in urothelial cancer. Turning to the study itself: Males with urothelial cancer arising in the bladder constituted most of the 29 patients.

As to this clone: Its antigen is not identified.

The germline CDR1 and CDR2 sequences are MDHEN and SYDVKM. The CDR3 runs 15 residues. V was clipped by 6 bases and J by 6 bases, with 17 bases between them. PCRs were each spiked with synthetic TCR analog templates. Some clones are missing from TCRdb's copy, which holds only in-frame ones; the method was immunoSEQ multiplex PCR. The data hold some 35,000 clones, with about 79% observed a single time. Study-wide findings and caveats: Pretreatment TCR clonality in blood, when below the median, was predictive of better survival.

The chain combines TRBV28 with TRBJ1-4, with a possible D match to TRBD1 (5 bases). The specimen comprised PBMCs, sampled around atezolizumab (anti-PD-L1) treatment. This TCR was sampled from a man in his fifties or sixties with urothelial cancer. The CDR3: CASRRQGWWDEKLFF. CDR3 nucleotide sequence: TGTGCCAGCAGGCGGCAGGGTTGGTGGGATGAAAAACTGTTTTTT.